This T cell receptor (beta chain) stems from a study of T cells in Graves' hyperthyroidism and ophthalmopathy. Amplified regions were TCR beta CDR3 sequences from RNA transcripts. TCR CDR3 underwent first-round RT-PCR with the HTBI primer set. TCRdb reanalysed the multiplex PCR reads using MiXCR and keeps one entry per CDR3 protein. The sample comprises 540,000 or so distinct CDR3 sequences, 15% to 19% of which are singletons, and less than 9.5% rests with the top ten. This CDR3 contains 13 residues. V lost 1 base and J 3 bases, leaving 7 bases between the germline ends. CDR1 is GTSNPN, CDR2 SVGIG, per germline (reference sequence). At least ten counts were recorded for this clonotype.

This sequence was found in a woman aged 25 to 39 with Graves' hyperthyroidism. The chain uses TRBV30 and TRBJ1-5, with D uncertain. The sample comprised blood. CDR3 coding DNA: TGTGCCTGGAGTGGACAAATCAATCAGCCCCAGCATTTT. This translates into CAWSGQINQPQHF.